A single sample gave rise to the 14 T cell receptor beta chains below, sequenced in a study of shared clonotypes between healthy human individuals. Method: immunoSEQ multiplex PCR; TCRdb's copy keeps in-frame clones and lacks some. Among 2 million to 3 million clones, approximately 93% were seen once, and the ten largest hold approximately 0.36%. Sequenced: naive CD4+ T cells from PBMCs. Documented subset: CD45RA+ positively selected. These TCRs come from a man aged 18 to 29 in good health. Some clones in this sample may be carry-over from other donors' samples.

The sample holds one count of this clone. V usage is TRBV4-1 and J usage is TRBJ1-4, with 7 bases matching TRBD1. After removal of 2 bases from V and 8 bases from J, the junction contained 11 bases not matched to a gene. CDR1 and CDR2 from the germline V gene are MGHRA and YSYEKL. CDR3 size: 16 residues. The CDR3 nucleotides are TGCGCCAGCAGCCAATTTTCACTCCAGGGGGGAGAAAAACTGTTTTTT. Its translation is CASSQFSLQGGEKLFF.

This clone has a single count. The chain carries TRBV11-2 and TRBJ2-7; no firm D call. CDR3 length equals 16 residues. V was cut by 4 bases and J by 3 bases, with 19 bases left in between. Per the germline V gene, CDR1 is SGHAT and CDR2 is FQNNGV. The CDR3 coding sequence is TGTGCCAGCAGCTCCCTGAGGCTTGTTTCACGCTACGAGCAGTACTTC. Protein sequence: CASSSLRLVSRYEQYF.

Regarding this clone: The sample contains more than one DNA sequence encoding this CDR3. The gene calls are TRBV5-1 and TRBJ2-7, with unresolved D. Germline CDR1 and CDR2: SGHRS and YFSETQ. V was cut by 0 bases and J by 0 bases, with 7 bases left in between. The CDR3 loop spans 14 amino acids. The CDR3, as DNA: TGCGCCAGCAGCTTGGACCGGAGCTCCTACGAGCAGTACTTC. Its translation: CASSLDRSSYEQYF.

The chain joins TRBV30 to TRBJ2-5, with D possibly TRBD1 on 5 matching bases. Germline V lookup: CDR1 GTSNPN, CDR2 SVGIG (reference sequence). This CDR3 has 12 residues. V lost 0 bases to trimming and J lost 5 bases, with 7 bases between them. The CDR3 nucleotides are TGTGCCTGGAGTGTAAAGGGGGAGACCCAGTACTTC. This codes for CAWSVKGETQYF.

The rearrangement uses TRBV7-9 and TRBJ2-1; TRBD1 matches 9 bases. Germline V CDR1 and CDR2: SEHNR, FQNEAQ (reference sequence). V dropped 8 bases and J dropped 7; count of bases not matched to a gene: 9. The CDR3 runs 14 residues. As DNA, the CDR3 is TGTGCCAGCGGCCGGGACAGGGAGTTAAATGAGCAGTTCTTC. Translation: CASGRDRELNEQFF.

For this clone: The same CDR3 also results from other DNA sequences found in this sample. The rearrangement uses TRBV7-8 and TRBJ1-5; D might be TRBD1 (5 bases). Germline lookup yields CDR1 SGHVS and CDR2 FQNEAQ. There are 15 residues in the CDR3. Trimming cost V 2 bases and J 3 bases, with 11 bases left between them. The chain's CDR3 is CASSLLGGVNQPQHF. The CDR3 DNA follows: TGTGCCAGCAGCTTATTGGGGGGGGTCAATCAGCCCCAGCATTTT.

This clone was seen only once. This chain connects TRBV11-1 to TRBJ1-5; possible D gene TRBD1, 5 bases. From germline, CDR1 is SGHAT and CDR2 FQDESV (reference sequence). Between the trimmed V and J ends, which lost 1 base and 6 bases, there was a span of 7 bases. There are 13 residues in the CDR3. CDR3 bases: TGTGCCAGCAGCTTAGGGGGGGGTCAGCCCCAGCATTTT. As protein: CASSLGGGQPQHF.

This chain uses TRBV4-1 with TRBJ2-5; 8 bases are a match to TRBD2. V dropped 0 bases and J dropped 0; count of bases not matched to a gene: 6. Germline V lookup: CDR1 MGHRA, CDR2 YSYEKL. This CDR3 region has 17 residues. In nucleotides, the CDR3 is TGCGCCAGCAGCCAAGATCCCCTAGCGGGCAACCAAGAGACCCAGTACTTC. Its protein product is CASSQDPLAGNQETQYF.

V and J are TRBV5-6 and TRBJ2-7; TRBD2 is a possible D gene (5 bases). The CDR3 loop spans 12 amino acids. Germline loops: CDR1 SGHDT, CDR2 YYEEEE. Trimming took off 6 bases at V and 5 bases at J, with 12 bases between the two ends. DNA of the CDR3: TGTGCCAGCAACTTTCCGGGGAACGAGCAGTACTTC. It encodes CASNFPGNEQYF. Full variable domain (remainder filled in from reference TRBV5-6 and TRBJ2-7): DAGVTQSPTHLIKTRGQQVTLRCSPKSGHDTVSWYQQALGQGPQFIFQYYEEEERQRGNFPDRFSGHQFPNYSSELNVNALLLGDSALYLCASNFPGNEQYFGPGTRLTVT.

This clone came up once. The chain is built from TRBV4-1 and TRBJ1-4, with D possibly being TRBD1 (6 bases). The ends were cut back, 4 bases at V and 8 bases at J, with 20 bases in the middle. Looked up from germline, CDR1 is MGHRA and CDR2 is YSYEKL. The CDR3 sequence is 16 residues long. CDR3 region: CASSPSGQRSVEKLFF. The CDR3 DNA reads as TGCGCCAGCAGCCCCTCTGGACAGCGTTCAGTAGAAAAACTGTTTTTT.

For this clone: Other DNA sequences of this sample code for an identical CDR3. This chain links TRBV11-3 with TRBJ2-7; a weak D match, TRBD2 (6 bases). The CDR3 covers 14 residues. Germline V gives CDR1 SGHNT, CDR2 YENEEA. V lost 6 bases to trimming and J lost 0 bases, with 12 bases between them. The chain's CDR3 is CASSPGGSSYEQYF. CDR3 sequence (DNA): TGTGCCAGCAGTCCCGGGGGAAGCTCCTACGAGCAGTACTTC.

This clone came up once. The CDR3 region is CASAPNTYSGNTIYF. The CDR3 DNA sequence: TGTGCCAGCGCCCCGAACACGTACTCTGGAAACACCATATATTTT. This sequence joins TRBV28 and TRBJ1-3; no reliable D call. The CDR3 runs to 15 residues. V was clipped by 8 bases and J by 0 bases, with 14 bases between them. Germline CDR1 MDHEN, CDR2 SYDVKM.

In the case of this clone: Additional DNA sequences in this sample encode the identical CDR3. The J gene is TRBJ2-1, the V gene TRBV28; no definite D call. CDR1 MDHEN and CDR2 SYDVKM come from the germline V gene. V dropped 3 bases and J dropped 4 bases, with 4 bases sitting between them. The CDR3 is made up of 12 amino acids. The CDR3 DNA reads TGTGCCAGCAGTTTGGGTTACAATGAGCAGTTCTTC. Residues: CASSLGYNEQFF.

The rearrangement uses TRBV6-5 and TRBJ1-1, with 7 bases that match TRBD1. CDR1 is MNHEY, CDR2 SVGAGI, per germline. The J segment lost 11 bases and the V segment lost 7 bases, leaving 13 bases of the junction unmatched. This CDR3 contains 13 residues. The CDR3 spells CASTSSKTGMAFF. For the CDR3, the DNA is TGTGCCAGCACCTCCTCTAAGACAGGGATGGCTTTCTTT.